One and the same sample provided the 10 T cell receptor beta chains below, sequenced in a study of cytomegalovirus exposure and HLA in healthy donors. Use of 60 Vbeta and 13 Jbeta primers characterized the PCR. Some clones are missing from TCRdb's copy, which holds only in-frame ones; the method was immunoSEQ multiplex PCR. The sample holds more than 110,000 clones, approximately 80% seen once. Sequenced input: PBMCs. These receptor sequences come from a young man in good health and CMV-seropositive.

DNA of the CDR3: TGCGCCAGCAGCTTGACAGTGAAGACCGGGGAGCTGTTTTTT. Translation: CASSLTVKTGELFF. The chain is built from TRBV5-1 and TRBJ2-2; no clear D gene. CDR3 size: 14 residues. With 1 base removed from V and 5 bases from J, the gap between germline ends came to 9 bases. Germline assignment: CDR1 SGHRS and CDR2 YFSETQ.

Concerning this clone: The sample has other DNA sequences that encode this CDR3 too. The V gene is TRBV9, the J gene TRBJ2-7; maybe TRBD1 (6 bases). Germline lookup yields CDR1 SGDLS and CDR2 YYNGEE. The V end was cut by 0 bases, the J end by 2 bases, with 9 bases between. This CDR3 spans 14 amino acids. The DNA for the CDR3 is TGTGCCAGCAGCGTAGGAGGGGGAACCTACGAGCAGTACTTC. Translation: CASSVGGGTYEQYF.

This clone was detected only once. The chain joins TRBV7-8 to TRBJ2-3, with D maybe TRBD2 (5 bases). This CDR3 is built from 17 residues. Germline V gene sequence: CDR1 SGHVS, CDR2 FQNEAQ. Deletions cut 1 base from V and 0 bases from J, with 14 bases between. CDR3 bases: TGTGCCAGCAGCTTAGACCCAAGCGGAACTAGCACAGATACGCAGTATTTT. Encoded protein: CASSLDPSGTSTDTQYF.

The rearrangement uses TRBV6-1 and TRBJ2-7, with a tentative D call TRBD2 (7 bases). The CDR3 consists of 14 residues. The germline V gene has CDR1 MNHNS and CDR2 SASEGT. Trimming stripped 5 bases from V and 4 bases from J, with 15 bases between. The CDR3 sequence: CASSKGGGPYEQYF. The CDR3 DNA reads TGTGCCAGCAGTAAAGGGGGGGGGCCGTACGAGCAGTACTTC.

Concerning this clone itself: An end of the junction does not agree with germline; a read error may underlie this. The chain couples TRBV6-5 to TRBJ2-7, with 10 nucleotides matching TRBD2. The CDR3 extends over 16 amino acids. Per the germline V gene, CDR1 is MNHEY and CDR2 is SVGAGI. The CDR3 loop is CASSYSSLAGSSEQYF. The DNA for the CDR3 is TGTGCCAGCAGTTACTCCTCACTAGCGGGGTCCTCCGAGCAGTACTTC.

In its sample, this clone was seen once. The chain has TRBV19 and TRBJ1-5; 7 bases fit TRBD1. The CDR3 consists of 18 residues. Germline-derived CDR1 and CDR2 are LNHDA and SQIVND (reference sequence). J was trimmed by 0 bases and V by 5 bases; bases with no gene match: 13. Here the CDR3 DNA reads TGTGCCAGTAGTGGGGTGGGGACAGCAGTTTATAGCAATCAGCCCCAGCATTTT. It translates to CASSGVGTAVYSNQPQHF.

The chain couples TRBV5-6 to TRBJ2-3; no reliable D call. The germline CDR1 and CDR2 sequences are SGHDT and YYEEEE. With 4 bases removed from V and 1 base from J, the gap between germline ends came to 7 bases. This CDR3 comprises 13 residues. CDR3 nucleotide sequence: TGTGCCAGCAGCCTGCCGGGCACAGATACGCAGTATTTT. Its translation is CASSLPGTDTQYF.

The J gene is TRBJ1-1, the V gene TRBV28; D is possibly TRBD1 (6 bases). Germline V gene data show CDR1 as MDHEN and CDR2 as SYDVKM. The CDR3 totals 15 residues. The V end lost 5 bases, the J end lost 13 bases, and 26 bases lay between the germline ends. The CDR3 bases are TGTGCCAGCAGTCAAGGGGGGGCGAGCGATTTTTCTGGTTTCTTT. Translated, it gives CASSQGGASDFSGFF.

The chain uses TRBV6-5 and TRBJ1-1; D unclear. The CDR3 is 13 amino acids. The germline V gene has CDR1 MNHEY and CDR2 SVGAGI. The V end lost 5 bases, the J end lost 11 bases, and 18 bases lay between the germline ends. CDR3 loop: CASSPIDTGVAFF. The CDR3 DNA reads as TGTGCCAGCAGTCCTATTGACACCGGGGTCGCTTTCTTT.

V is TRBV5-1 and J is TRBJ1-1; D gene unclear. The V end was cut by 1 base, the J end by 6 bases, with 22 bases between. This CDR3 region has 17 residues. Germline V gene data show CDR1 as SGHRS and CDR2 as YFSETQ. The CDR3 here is CASSLSLSREFVAEAFF. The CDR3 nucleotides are TGCGCCAGCAGCTTGTCGCTCTCCCGGGAGTTCGTCGCTGAAGCTTTCTTT. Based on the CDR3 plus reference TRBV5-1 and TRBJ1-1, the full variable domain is KAGVTQTPRYLIKTRGQQVTLSCSPISGHRSVSWYQQTPGQGLQFLFEYFSETQRNKGNFPGRFSGRQFSNSRSEMNVSTLELGDSALYLCASSLSLSREFVAEAFFGQGTRLTVV.